Each of the 21 T cell receptor beta chains below was sequenced from the same sample in a study of technical replicates of blood from a few donors. Produced via immunoSEQ multiplex PCR; TCRdb's table is partial and in-frame only. The data contain about 75,000 clones, about 97% of them singletons. The source material was T cells isolated from PBMCs. These TCRs come from a human donor in good health.

This chain uses TRBV5-8 with TRBJ2-1; TRBD2 matches 10 bases. Germline CDR1 SGHTS, CDR2 YDEGEE. The CDR3 length is 13 residues. V was clipped by 9 bases and J by 1 base; unmatched bases: 1. The CDR3 loop reads CAMTSGSYNEQFF. DNA of the CDR3: TGTGCCATGACTAGCGGGTCCTACAATGAGCAGTTCTTC. The variable domain in full, completed from reference TRBV5-8 and TRBJ2-1, reads EAGVTQSPTHLIKTRGQQATLRCSPISGHTSVYWYQQALGLGLQFLLWYDEGEERNRGNFPPRFSGRQFPNYSSELNVNALELEDSALYLCAMTSGSYNEQFFGPGTRLTVL.

The J gene is TRBJ1-3, the V gene TRBV18; D remains ambiguous. Germline assignment: CDR1 KGHSH and CDR2 LQKENI. This CDR3 comprises 15 residues. V dropped 1 base and J dropped 0 bases, with 7 bases sitting between them. In DNA form, the CDR3 reads TGTGCCAGCTCACCACGGAGCCCCTCTGGAAACACCATATATTTT. Translation: CASSPRSPSGNTIYF.

The chain employs TRBV19 and TRBJ2-7; tentatively, D is TRBD1 (5 bases). The CDR3 is made up of 15 amino acids. The V and J ends lost 3 bases and 2 bases respectively, with 14 bases between them. The germline V gene encodes CDR1 LNHDA and CDR2 SQIVND (reference sequence). The DNA for the CDR3 is TGTGCCAGTAGTATTAATCGGCAGGGCGCCTACGAGCAGTACTTC. It yields the protein CASSINRQGAYEQYF.

Only one count was recorded for this clone. V and J are TRBV11-3 and TRBJ1-1; D gene unclear. Trimming took off 2 bases at V and 8 bases at J, with 6 bases between the two ends. This CDR3 spans 11 amino acids. Germline V gene data show CDR1 as SGHNT and CDR2 as YENEEA. CDR3 nucleotide sequence: TGTGCCAGCAGCTTAAGCTACGAAGCTTTCTTT. This encodes CASSLSYEAFF.

The chain is built from TRBV5-1 and TRBJ2-3; no firm D call. The germline V and J ends were trimmed by 1 base and 0 bases, with 9 bases remaining between them. Germline V lookup: CDR1 SGHRS, CDR2 YFSETQ. CDR3 length equals 15 residues. CDR3 region: CASSLIGGSTDTQYF. In DNA, the CDR3 is TGCGCCAGCAGCTTGATCGGCGGCAGCACAGATACGCAGTATTTT.

The chain recombines TRBV7-3 with TRBJ2-5; TRBD1 matches 8 bases. Per the germline V gene, CDR1 is SGHTA and CDR2 is FQGTGA. The CDR3 has 16 residues. Trimming took 1 base from V and 2 from J; bases not matched to a gene: 6. The CDR3 coding sequence is TGTGCCAGCAGCTTAAGACAGGGGAGAGAGCAAGAGACCCAGTACTTC. Its translation is CASSLRQGREQETQYF. The full variable domain, completed using reference TRBV7-3 and TRBJ2-5, is GAGVSQTPSNKVTEKGKYVELRCDPISGHTALYWYRQSLGQGPEFLIYFQGTGAADDSGLPNDRFFAVRPEGSVSTLKIQRTERGDSAVYLCASSLRQGREQETQYFGPGTRLLVL.

The V and J genes are TRBV25-1 and TRBJ2-2; D perhaps matches TRBD2 (6 bases). Trimming shortened V by 0 bases and J by 6 bases, and 8 bases separated the two germline ends. Germline V lookup: CDR1 MGHDK, CDR2 SYGVNS. CDR3 length: 14 amino acids. CDR3 loop: CASSEYGDSGELFF. The CDR3 coding sequence is TGTGCCAGCAGTGAATACGGGGACTCCGGGGAGCTGTTTTTT. The variable domain in full, completed from reference TRBV25-1 and TRBJ2-2, reads EADIYQTPRYLVIGTGKKITLECSQTMGHDKMYWYQQDPGMELHLIHYSYGVNSTEKGDLSSESTVSRIRTEHFPLTLESARPSHTSQYLCASSEYGDSGELFFGEGSRLTVL.

V gene TRBV6-1 combines with J gene TRBJ2-1; D is unclear. V dropped 0 bases and J dropped 12 bases, with 18 bases sitting between them. The CDR3 is 15 residues long. Germline V gene data show CDR1 as MNHNS and CDR2 as SASEGT. In DNA form, the CDR3 reads TGTGCCAGCAGTGAAGCACCCCGTAGCCTTCTAGGGCAGTTCTTC. Protein: CASSEAPRSLLGQFF.

The V call is TRBV7-2, the J call TRBJ1-3; no clear D gene. The V gene's germline CDR1 is SGHTA and CDR2 FQGNSA. The CDR3 consists of 15 residues. The V end lost 5 bases, the J end lost 8 bases, and 19 bases lay between the germline ends. CDR3 loop: CASSGEGSSIDTIYF. For the CDR3, the DNA is TGTGCCAGCAGCGGAGAGGGTAGCAGTATTGACACCATATATTTT.

This clone appeared once. The chain is built from TRBV6-1 and TRBJ1-2; 9 bases align to TRBD1. The CDR3 is 13 residues long. Trimming at V came to 3 bases and at J to 7 bases, leaving 3 bases not matched to a gene. Germline CDR1 is MNHNS and CDR2 is SASEGT. CDR3 bases: TGTGCCAGCAGTGACGGGACAGGGACTGGCTACACCTTC. It encodes CASSDGTGTGYTF.

The V gene is TRBV5-5, the J gene TRBJ2-7; D remains ambiguous. CDR3 size: 11 residues. Germline CDR1 and CDR2: SGHKS and YYEKEE (reference sequence). Deletions cut 6 bases from V and 5 bases from J, with 9 bases between. DNA for the CDR3: TGTGCCAGCACGGGTGGAAACGAGCAGTACTTC. Residues: CASTGGNEQYF.

The V call is TRBV6-5, the J call TRBJ2-7, with TRBD1 as a possible D gene (5 bases). The CDR3 contains 13 residues. Trimming took off 6 bases at V and 0 bases at J, with 9 bases between the two ends. Looked up from germline, CDR1 is MNHEY and CDR2 is SVGAGI. The CDR3 loop reads CASSPDSSYEQYF. Written as DNA, the CDR3 is TGTGCCAGCAGCCCCGACAGCTCCTACGAGCAGTACTTC.

The rearrangement links TRBV4-1 to TRBJ2-7; the match to TRBD2 covers 11 bases. CDR1 MGHRA and CDR2 YSYEKL come from the germline V gene. The V gene end was trimmed by 0 bases and the J gene end by 6 bases; junction bases not matched to a gene: 4. There are 15 residues in the CDR3. As DNA, the CDR3 is TGCGCCAGCAGCCAAGATCTACTAGCGGGAGTCGAGCAGTACTTC. Its protein product is CASSQDLLAGVEQYF.

The chain has TRBV10-3 and TRBJ2-2; D might be TRBD1 (6 bases). Germline CDR1 ENHRY, CDR2 SYGVKD. The CDR3 is made up of 14 amino acids. V shed 4 bases and J shed 4 bases, with 10 bases lying between them. Here the CDR3 reads CAISGQEVTGELFF. The CDR3 coding sequence is TGTGCCATCAGTGGACAGGAGGTCACCGGGGAGCTGTTTTTT.

This chain joins TRBV10-1 and TRBJ2-5; tentative D call: TRBD2 (6 bases). Germline CDR1 WNHNN, CDR2 SYGVQD (reference sequence). V lost 6 bases, J lost 4 bases, and 12 bases lay in between. The CDR3 contains 13 residues. CDR3 sequence reads: CASSGSQGETQYF. The DNA for the CDR3 is TGCGCCAGCAGCGGGAGTCAAGGAGAGACCCAGTACTTC.

This clone occurred once. The chain couples TRBV5-1 to TRBJ1-3; perhaps TRBD1 as D (6 bases). CDR1 SGHRS and CDR2 YFSETQ come from the germline V gene. The CDR3 consists of 16 residues. The V end lost 0 bases, the J end lost 3 bases, and 13 bases lay between the germline ends. The CDR3 reads CASSLVGQSFGNTIYF. In DNA, the CDR3 is TGCGCCAGCAGCTTGGTAGGACAGTCTTTTGGAAACACCATATATTTT.

V is TRBV28 and J is TRBJ2-7; 9 nucleotides line up with TRBD1. J was trimmed by 5 bases and V by 0 bases; bases with no gene match: 11. CDR1 is MDHEN and CDR2 is SYDVKM in the germline V gene. The CDR3 has 17 residues. CDR3: CASSLWLDHRGRDEQYF. CDR3 DNA sequence: TGTGCCAGCAGTTTATGGCTCGATCACAGGGGGCGCGACGAGCAGTACTTC.

Concerning this clone itself: One end of the junction varies from germline; a read error may be responsible. The chain has TRBV29-1 and TRBJ2-7; 10 positions agree with TRBD2. From germline, CDR1 is SQVTM and CDR2 ANQGSEA. CDR3 length: 13 amino acids. CDR3 loop: CSVEAGGFYEQYF. The CDR3 region has the DNA TGCAGCGTAGAAGCGGGAGGGTTCTACGAGCAGTACTTC.

J is TRBJ2-2 and V is TRBV27; 8 bases map to TRBD2. Unmatched junction bases numbered 3, after V lost 3 bases and J lost 0 bases. The length of the CDR3 is 16 residues. CDR1 MNHEY and CDR2 SMNVEV come from the germline V gene (reference sequence). This CDR3 reads CASSFAGGTNTGELFF. The DNA of the CDR3 is TGTGCCAGCAGTTTCGCGGGAGGAACGAACACCGGGGAGCTGTTTTTT.

The rearrangement uses TRBV27 and TRBJ2-7; 7 nucleotides align to TRBD2. The trim removed 5 bases at V and 0 bases at J, leaving 10 bases unmatched. The CDR3 extends over 16 amino acids. The germline V gene has CDR1 MNHEY and CDR2 SMNVEV (reference sequence). CDR3: CASSPWRELGSYEQYF. The CDR3 DNA reads TGTGCCAGCAGTCCCTGGCGGGAGCTGGGCTCCTACGAGCAGTACTTC.

This clone was seen only a few times. V is TRBV6-5 and J is TRBJ1-2; no definite D call. CDR1 is MNHEY and CDR2 is SVGAGI in the germline V gene. The CDR3 length is 13 residues. V lost 6 bases to trimming and J lost 4 bases, with 12 bases between them. CDR3 sequence reads: CASRREGPYGYTF. In nucleotides, the CDR3 is TGTGCCAGCAGGCGGGAGGGTCCCTATGGCTACACCTTC.